This TCR beta chain came from a study of neurological immune-mediated disorders. CDR1 and CDR2 (germline): SGDLS, YYNGEE. This CDR3 comprises 13 residues. Trimming removed 0 bases from V and 5 bases from J, with 8 bases in between. Many counts were recorded for this clonotype. One entry per CDR3 protein, called by TCRdb with MiXCR from the 5' RACE reads. The top ten clones hold roughly 2% of a sample with roughly 80,000 distinct CDR3 sequences, approximately 10% of them seen once. Sequencing used PBMCs. The clonotype was recovered from a man between 35 and 55 years old in good health. The V call is TRBV9, the J call TRBJ1-1, with D maybe TRBD1 (6 bases). The CDR3 loop reads CASSVEGQTEAFF. The CDR3 bases are TGTGCCAGCAGCGTAGAAGGACAGACTGAAGCTTTCTTT.